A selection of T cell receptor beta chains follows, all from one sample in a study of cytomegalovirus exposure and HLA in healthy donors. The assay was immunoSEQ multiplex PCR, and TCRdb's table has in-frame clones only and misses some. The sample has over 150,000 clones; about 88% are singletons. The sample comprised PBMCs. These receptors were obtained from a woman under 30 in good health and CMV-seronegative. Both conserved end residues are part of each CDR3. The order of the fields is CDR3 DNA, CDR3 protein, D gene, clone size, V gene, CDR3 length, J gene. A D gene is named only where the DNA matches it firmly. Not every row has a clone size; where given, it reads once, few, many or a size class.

TGTGCCAGCAGTGAGATACCTCCCGGGAGGGCCTCCTACGAGCAGTACTTC	CASSEIPPGRASYEQYF	TRBD2	.	TRBV27	17	TRBJ2-7
TGTGCCAGCAGCTACGTTAAGCGGGAGTGGTACAATGAGCAGTTCTTC	CASSYVKREWYNEQFF	TRBD2	.	TRBV7-4	16	TRBJ2-1
TGTGCCAGCAGCTTACTTGTGGGGCCACCAGGGGATCAGCCCCAGCATTTT	CASSLLVGPPGDQPQHF	.	.	TRBV7-8	17	TRBJ1-5
TGTGCCAGCAAAGGATGGGGGGAGGCTGAAGCTTTCTTT	CASKGWGEAEAFF	.	.	TRBV6-4	13	TRBJ1-1
TGTGCCAGCAGTGAAGTAATCCGACTGTCTCATGGGAGCTACGAGCAGTACTTC	CASSEVIRLSHGSYEQYF	.	.	TRBV6-1	18	TRBJ2-7
TGCGCCAGCAGCCGAGGGCCCTTGATCGGGACAGATCAAGAGACCCAGTACTTC	CASSRGPLIGTDQETQYF	TRBD1	.	TRBV4-1	18	TRBJ2-5
TGTGCCAGCAGTGACGGGAGGGTTAATGAGCAGTTCTTC	CASSDGRVNEQFF	TRBD2	.	TRBV9	13	TRBJ2-1
TGTGCCAGTAGTACAGGGGGCACAGATACGCAGTATTTT	CASSTGGTDTQYF	.	.	TRBV19	13	TRBJ2-3
TGTGCCAGCAGCTTAGTAGTAGCGGGGCACAATGAGCAGTTCTTC	CASSLVVAGHNEQFF	TRBD2	once	TRBV7-9	15	TRBJ2-1
TGTGCCAGCAGCTCAGGACTAGCGGGATTGGCTGGGGCCAACGTCCTGACTTTC	CASSSGLAGLAGANVLTF	TRBD2	.	TRBV4-2	18	TRBJ2-6
TGTGCCAGCAGTAGGGGGAAAGAGCAGTACTTC	CASSRGKEQYF	.	.	TRBV6-5	11	TRBJ2-7
TGTGCCAGCAGCTCGGGACAGAGCTCTGGAAACACCATATATTTT	CASSSGQSSGNTIYF	TRBD1	.	TRBV7-8	15	TRBJ1-3
TGTGCCAGCAGCGTAGCCGCCGGTGGTCCTCAGCAGTTCTTC	CASSVAAGGPQQFF	.	.	TRBV9	14	TRBJ2-1
TGTGCCAGCAGCTTCTCCGGGAAAGGAGGGGGAAACACCATATATTTT	CASSFSGKGGGNTIYF	.	.	TRBV7-6	16	TRBJ1-3
TGTGCCAGCAGCGCGGCGATAGGGGGCTACTATGGCTACACCTTC	CASSAAIGGYYGYTF	TRBD1	.	TRBV5-5	15	TRBJ1-2
TGTGCCAGCAGTTACTCGGTTTCAGGGATGAACACTGAAGCTTTCTTT	CASSYSVSGMNTEAFF	.	.	TRBV6-5	16	TRBJ1-1
TGTGCCAGCAGTTTATCGGGCCGGGAGCTGTTTTTT	CASSLSGRELFF	.	.	TRBV27	12	TRBJ2-2
TGTGCCATCAGTGAGGAGGGGGAGCTGTTTTTT	CAISEEGELFF	.	once	TRBV10-3	11	TRBJ2-2
TGCGCCAGCAGCTTATCAGGGGCCCCAACTAATGAAAAACTGTTTTTT	CASSLSGAPTNEKLFF	.	.	TRBV5-1	16	TRBJ1-4
TGTGCCAGCAGCTTACAAGCGGGAGCTTCGAATGAGCAGTTCTTC	CASSLQAGASNEQFF	TRBD2	.	TRBV7-2	15	TRBJ2-1
TGCAGCGTTGGGTACAGGAACACTGAAGCTTTCTTT	CSVGYRNTEAFF	.	few	TRBV29-1	12	TRBJ1-1
TGCGCCAGCAGTGAGACCGAGCGCCTACGCCCAGATACGCAGTATTTT	CASSETERLRPDTQYF	.	.	TRBV10-1	16	TRBJ2-3
TGTGCCAGCAGTGTGTACGCGGGGACCTACGAGCAGTACTTC	CASSVYAGTYEQYF	.	.	TRBV2	14	TRBJ2-7
TGCGCCAGCAGCCAAGACACCGGGACAGGGGTGACTGAAGCTTTCTTT	CASSQDTGTGVTEAFF	TRBD1	.	TRBV4-1	16	TRBJ1-1
TGTGCCAGCAGTTTATACCGCGACACTGAAGCTTTCTTT	CASSLYRDTEAFF	.	.	TRBV27	13	TRBJ1-1
TGTGCCACCAGCAGAGGAGACGGGACAGGGGTACGAAACACCATATATTTT	CATSRGDGTGVRNTIYF	TRBD1	.	TRBV15	17	TRBJ1-3
TGTGCCAGCAGCTTGTCGGGACAGAAGACTTACGAGCAGTACTTC	CASSLSGQKTYEQYF	TRBD1	.	TRBV5-4	15	TRBJ2-7
TGTGCCAGCAGTCCCCGGGACAGGGATAATGAGCAGTTCTTC	CASSPRDRDNEQFF	TRBD1	.	TRBV2	14	TRBJ2-1
TGTGCCAGCAGGACCGGGGGGGCCTTGGAGCAGTACTTC	CASRTGGALEQYF	TRBD2	few	TRBV7-2	13	TRBJ2-7
TGTGCCACCAGCAGAGAGGCGGGAGGGACCGGGGAGCTGTTTTTT	CATSREAGGTGELFF	TRBD2	.	TRBV15	15	TRBJ2-2
TGTGCCAGCAGCTTAGCCCCCCCGGGAGAGACCCAGTACTTC	CASSLAPPGETQYF	.	.	TRBV7-9	14	TRBJ2-5